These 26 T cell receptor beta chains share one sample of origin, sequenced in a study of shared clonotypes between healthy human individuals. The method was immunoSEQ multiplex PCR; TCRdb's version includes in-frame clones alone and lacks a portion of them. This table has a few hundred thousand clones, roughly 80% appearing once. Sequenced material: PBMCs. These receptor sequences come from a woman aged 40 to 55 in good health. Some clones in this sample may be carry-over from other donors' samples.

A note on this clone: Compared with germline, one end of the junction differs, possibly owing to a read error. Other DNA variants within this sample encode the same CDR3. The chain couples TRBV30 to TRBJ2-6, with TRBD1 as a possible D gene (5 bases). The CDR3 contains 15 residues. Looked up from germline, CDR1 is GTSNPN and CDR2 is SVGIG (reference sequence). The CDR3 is CAWSPRVGGANVLTF. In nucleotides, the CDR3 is TGTGCCTGGAGTCCTAGGGTAGGTGGGGCCAACGTCCTGACCTTC.

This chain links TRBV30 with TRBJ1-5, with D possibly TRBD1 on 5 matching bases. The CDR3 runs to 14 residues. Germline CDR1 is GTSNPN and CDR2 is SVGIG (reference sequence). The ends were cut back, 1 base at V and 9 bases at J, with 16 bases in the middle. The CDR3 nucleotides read TGTGCCTGGAGTGAAATGACAGCGGGGACGCCCCAGCATTTT. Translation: CAWSEMTAGTPQHF.

Here the CDR3 DNA reads TGTGCCAGCAGCCCCCAAGGAGATAGCGGGAGCGCAGATACGCAGTATTTT. It codes for CASSPQGDSGSADTQYF. The V gene is TRBV4-2, the J gene TRBJ2-3, with TRBD2 identical over 9 bases. The CDR3 has 17 residues. V trimming: 4 bases; J trimming: 4 bases; junction bases outside the gene matches: 12. CDR1 and CDR2 (germline): LGHNA, YNFKEQ.

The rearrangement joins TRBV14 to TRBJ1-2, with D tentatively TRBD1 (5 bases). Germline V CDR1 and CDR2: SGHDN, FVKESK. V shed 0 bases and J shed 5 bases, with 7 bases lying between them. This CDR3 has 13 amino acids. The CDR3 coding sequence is TGTGCCAGCAGCCAAGAGGAGGGGTATGGCTACACCTTC. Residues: CASSQEEGYGYTF.

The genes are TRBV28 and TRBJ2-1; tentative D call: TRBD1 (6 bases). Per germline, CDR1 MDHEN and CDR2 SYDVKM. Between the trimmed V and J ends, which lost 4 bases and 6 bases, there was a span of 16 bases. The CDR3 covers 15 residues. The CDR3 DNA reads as TGTGCCAGCAGTTCAGACAGGCCCAGGCCCAATGAGCAGTTCTTC. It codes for CASSSDRPRPNEQFF. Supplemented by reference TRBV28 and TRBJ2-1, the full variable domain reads DVKVTQSSRYLVKRTGEKVFLECVQDMDHENMFWYRQDPGLGLRLIYFSYDVKMKEKGDIPEGYSVSREKKERFSLILESASTNQTSMYLCASSSDRPRPNEQFFGPGTRLTVL.

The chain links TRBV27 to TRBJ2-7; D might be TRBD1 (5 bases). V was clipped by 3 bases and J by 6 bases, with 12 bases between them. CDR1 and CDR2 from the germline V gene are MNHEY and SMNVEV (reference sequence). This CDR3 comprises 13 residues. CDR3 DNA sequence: TGTGCCAGCAGTTTGCAGGGTTCTGTCGAGCAGTACTTC. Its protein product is CASSLQGSVEQYF.

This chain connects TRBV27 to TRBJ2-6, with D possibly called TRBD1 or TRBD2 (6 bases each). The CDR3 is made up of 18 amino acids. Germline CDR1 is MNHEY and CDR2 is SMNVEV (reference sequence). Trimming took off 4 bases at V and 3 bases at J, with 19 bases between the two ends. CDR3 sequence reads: CASSSWGARVDGANVLTF. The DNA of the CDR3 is TGTGCCAGCAGTTCCTGGGGGGCTAGGGTTGATGGGGCCAACGTCCTGACTTTC.

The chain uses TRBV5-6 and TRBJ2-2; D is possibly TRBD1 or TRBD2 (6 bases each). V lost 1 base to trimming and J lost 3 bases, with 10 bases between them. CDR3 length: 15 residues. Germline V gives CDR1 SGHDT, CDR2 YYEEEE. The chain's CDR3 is CASSLRGDYTGELFF. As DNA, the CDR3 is TGTGCCAGCAGCTTGAGGGGGGACTACACCGGGGAGCTGTTTTTT.

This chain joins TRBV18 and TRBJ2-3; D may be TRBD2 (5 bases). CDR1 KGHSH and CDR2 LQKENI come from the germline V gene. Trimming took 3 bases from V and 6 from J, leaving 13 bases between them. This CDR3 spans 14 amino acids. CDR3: CASSPAAPGDTQYF. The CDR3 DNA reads TGTGCCAGCTCACCGGCCGCCCCGGGGGATACGCAGTATTTT.

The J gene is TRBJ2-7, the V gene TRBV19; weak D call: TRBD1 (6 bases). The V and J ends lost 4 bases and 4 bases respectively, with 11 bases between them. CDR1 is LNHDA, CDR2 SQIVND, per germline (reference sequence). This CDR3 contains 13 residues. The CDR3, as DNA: TGTGCCAGTAGTACAGGGGTTGGTTACGAGCAGTACTTC. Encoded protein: CASSTGVGYEQYF.

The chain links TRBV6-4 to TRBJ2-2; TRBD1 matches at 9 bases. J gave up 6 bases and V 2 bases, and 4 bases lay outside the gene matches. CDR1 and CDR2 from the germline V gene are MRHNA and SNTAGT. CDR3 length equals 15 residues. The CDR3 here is CASSDGGTGSGELFF. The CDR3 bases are TGTGCCAGCAGTGACGGGGGGACAGGGTCCGGGGAGCTGTTTTTT.

In DNA form, the CDR3 reads TGTGCCAGCTCACCGGCAACAGGGGCTGGCGAAAAACTGTTTTTT. Translating it yields CASSPATGAGEKLFF. The V and J genes are TRBV18 and TRBJ1-4, with 7 nucleotides matching TRBD1. Germline V gives CDR1 KGHSH, CDR2 LQKENI. The V and J ends lost 3 bases and 8 bases, in that order; junction bases with no gene match: 9. The CDR3 is made up of 15 amino acids.

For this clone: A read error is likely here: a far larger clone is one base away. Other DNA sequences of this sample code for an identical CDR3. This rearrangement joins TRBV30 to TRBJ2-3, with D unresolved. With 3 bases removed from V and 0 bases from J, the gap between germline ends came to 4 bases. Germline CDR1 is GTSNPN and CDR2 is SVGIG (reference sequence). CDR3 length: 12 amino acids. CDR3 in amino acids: CAWSGSTDTQYF. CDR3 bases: TGTGCCTGGAGCGGTAGCACAGATACGCAGTATTTT.

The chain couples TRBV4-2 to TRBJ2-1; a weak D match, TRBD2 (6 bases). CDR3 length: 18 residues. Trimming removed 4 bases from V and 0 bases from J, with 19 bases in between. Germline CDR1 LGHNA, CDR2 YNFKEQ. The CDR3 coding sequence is TGTGCCAGCAGCCCTTTGGACCTCTTGGGGGGCTCCTACAATGAGCAGTTCTTC. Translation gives CASSPLDLLGGSYNEQFF.

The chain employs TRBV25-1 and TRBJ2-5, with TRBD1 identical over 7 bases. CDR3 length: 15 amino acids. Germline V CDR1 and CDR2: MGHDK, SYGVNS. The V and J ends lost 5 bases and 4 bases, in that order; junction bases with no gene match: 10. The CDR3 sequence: CASSTHDRARETQYF. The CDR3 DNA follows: TGTGCCAGCAGTACTCACGACAGGGCAAGAGAGACCCAGTACTTC.

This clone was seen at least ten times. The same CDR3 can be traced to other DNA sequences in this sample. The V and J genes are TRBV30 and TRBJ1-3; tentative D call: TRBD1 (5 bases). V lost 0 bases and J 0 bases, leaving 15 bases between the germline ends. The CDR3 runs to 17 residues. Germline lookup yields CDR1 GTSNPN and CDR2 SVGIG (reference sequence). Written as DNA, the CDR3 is TGTGCCTGGAGTGTTAGGGGTCGGTATATCTCTGGAAACACCATATATTTT. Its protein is CAWSVRGRYISGNTIYF.

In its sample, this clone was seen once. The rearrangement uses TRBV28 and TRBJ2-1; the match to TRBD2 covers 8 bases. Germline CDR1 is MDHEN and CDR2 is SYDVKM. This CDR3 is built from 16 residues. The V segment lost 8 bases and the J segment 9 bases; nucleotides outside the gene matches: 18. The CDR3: CASSRTLSGRGSEQFF. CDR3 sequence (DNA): TGTGCCAGCTCACGGACCTTGAGCGGGAGAGGAAGTGAGCAGTTCTTC. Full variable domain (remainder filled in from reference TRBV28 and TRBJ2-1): DVKVTQSSRYLVKRTGEKVFLECVQDMDHENMFWYRQDPGLGLRLIYFSYDVKMKEKGDIPEGYSVSREKKERFSLILESASTNQTSMYLCASSRTLSGRGSEQFFGPGTRLTVL.

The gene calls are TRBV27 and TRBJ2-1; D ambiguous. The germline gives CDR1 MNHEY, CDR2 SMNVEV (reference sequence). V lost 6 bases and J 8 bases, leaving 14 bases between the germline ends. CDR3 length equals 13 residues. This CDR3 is CASRDPFGHEQFF. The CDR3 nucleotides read TGTGCCAGCAGGGACCCATTTGGCCATGAGCAGTTCTTC.

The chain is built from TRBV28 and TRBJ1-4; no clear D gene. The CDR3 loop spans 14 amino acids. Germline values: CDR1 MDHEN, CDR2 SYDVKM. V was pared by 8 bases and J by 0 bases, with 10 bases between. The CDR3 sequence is CASGLSTTNEKLFF. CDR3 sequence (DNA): TGTGCCAGCGGGCTCAGCACAACTAATGAAAAACTGTTTTTT.

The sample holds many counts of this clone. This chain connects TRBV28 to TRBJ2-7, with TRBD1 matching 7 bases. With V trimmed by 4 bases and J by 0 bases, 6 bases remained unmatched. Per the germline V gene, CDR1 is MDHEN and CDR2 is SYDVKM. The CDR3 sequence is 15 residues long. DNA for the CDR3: TGTGCCAGCAGTTCCAACGCAGGGGGCTCCTACGAGCAGTACTTC. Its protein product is CASSSNAGGSYEQYF.

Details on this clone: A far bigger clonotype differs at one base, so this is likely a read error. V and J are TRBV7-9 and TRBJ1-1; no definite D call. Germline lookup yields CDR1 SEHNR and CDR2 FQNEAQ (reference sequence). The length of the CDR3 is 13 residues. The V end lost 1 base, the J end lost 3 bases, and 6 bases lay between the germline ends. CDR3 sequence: CASSLDMYTEAFF. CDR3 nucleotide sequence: TGTGCCAGCAGCTTAGACATGTACACTGAAGCTTTCTTT.

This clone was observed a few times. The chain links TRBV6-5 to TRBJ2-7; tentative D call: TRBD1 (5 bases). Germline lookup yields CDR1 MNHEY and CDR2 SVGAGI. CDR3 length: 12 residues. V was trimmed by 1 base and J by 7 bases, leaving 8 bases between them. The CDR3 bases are TGTGCCAGCAGTTACTTGGCAGGGGAGCAGTACTTC. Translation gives CASSYLAGEQYF.

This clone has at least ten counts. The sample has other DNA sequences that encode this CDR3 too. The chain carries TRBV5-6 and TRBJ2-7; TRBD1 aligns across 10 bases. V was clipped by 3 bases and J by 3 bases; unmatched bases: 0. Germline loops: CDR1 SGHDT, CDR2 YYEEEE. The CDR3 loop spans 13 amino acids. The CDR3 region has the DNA TGTGCCAGCAGCTGGACAGGGGGCTACGAGCAGTACTTC. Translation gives CASSWTGGYEQYF.

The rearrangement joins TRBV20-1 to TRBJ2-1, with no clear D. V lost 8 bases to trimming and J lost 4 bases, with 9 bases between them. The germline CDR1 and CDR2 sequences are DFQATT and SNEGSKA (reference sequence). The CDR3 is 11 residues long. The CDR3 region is CSPVAYNEQFF. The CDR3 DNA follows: TGCAGTCCCGTCGCGTACAATGAGCAGTTCTTC.

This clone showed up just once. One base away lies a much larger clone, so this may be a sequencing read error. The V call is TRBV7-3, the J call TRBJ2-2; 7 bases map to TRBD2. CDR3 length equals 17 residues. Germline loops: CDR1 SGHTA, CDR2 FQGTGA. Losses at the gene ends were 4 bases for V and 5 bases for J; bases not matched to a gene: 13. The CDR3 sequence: CASSSSSGTIGTGELFF. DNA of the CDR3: TGTGCCAGCAGCTCAAGCTCCGGGACTATCGGTACCGGGGAGCTGTTTTTT.

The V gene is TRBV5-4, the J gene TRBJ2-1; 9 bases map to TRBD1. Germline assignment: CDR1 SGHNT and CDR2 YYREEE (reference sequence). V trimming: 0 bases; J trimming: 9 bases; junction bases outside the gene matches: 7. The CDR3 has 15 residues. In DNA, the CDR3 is TGTGCCAGCAGCTTGGTCGGGACAGGGCAGACTGAGCAGTTCTTC. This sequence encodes CASSLVGTGQTEQFF. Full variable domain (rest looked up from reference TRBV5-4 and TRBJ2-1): ETGVTQSPTHLIKTRGQQVTLRCSSQSGHNTVSWYQQALGQGPQFIFQYYREEENGRGNFPPRFSGLQFPNYSSELNVNALELDDSALYLCASSLVGTGQTEQFFGPGTRLTVL.